The 5 T cell receptor beta chains in this list originate from one sample, sequenced in a study of blood T cell repertoires in COVID-19. Here immunoSEQ multiplex PCR was the method, and the copy in TCRdb shows in-frame clones only, minus some. The profile shows about 250,000 clones, about 91% of them singletons. The sequencing sample was made of peripheral blood. These TCRs come from a woman aged 35 to 49 who had recovered from COVID-19.

This chain links TRBV6-1 with TRBJ1-2, with 7 bases fitting TRBD1. CDR3 length equals 15 residues. V was clipped by 2 bases and J by 2 bases; unmatched bases: 5. Germline V gene sequence: CDR1 MNHNS, CDR2 SASEGT. CDR3 sequence: CASSEFSGQNYGYTF. CDR3 coding DNA: TGTGCCAGCAGTGAATTTTCGGGACAGAACTATGGCTACACCTTC.

The J gene is TRBJ2-5, the V gene TRBV19; 13 nucleotides align to TRBD2. V was clipped by 4 bases and J by 2 bases; unmatched bases: 7. Germline V gives CDR1 LNHDA, CDR2 SQIVND (reference sequence). This CDR3 spans 17 amino acids. Written as DNA, the CDR3 is TGTGCCAGTAGTAGAAGAGGGACTAGCGGGAAGCAAGAGACCCAGTACTTC. Protein product: CASSRRGTSGKQETQYF.

The chain couples TRBV18 to TRBJ1-1; D might be TRBD1 (5 bases). The germline CDR1 and CDR2 sequences are KGHSH and LQKENI. Trimming took 6 bases from V and 3 from J, leaving 11 bases between them. The CDR3 is 13 amino acids. CDR3 bases: TGTGCCAGCTCGAAACAGGACGACACTGAAGCTTTCTTT. Translating gives CASSKQDDTEAFF.

This rearrangement joins TRBV15 to TRBJ2-5, with D tentatively TRBD2 (6 bases). Between the trimmed V and J ends, which lost 4 bases and 5 bases, there was a span of 14 bases. The CDR3 has 14 amino acids. In germline, CDR1 is LNHNV, CDR2 YYDKDF (reference sequence). The CDR3 bases are TGTGCCACCAGCACGGCTAGCGATGGTGAGACCCAGTACTTC. The encoded protein is CATSTASDGETQYF.

In this sample, this clone turned up a few times. This chain joins TRBV10-1 and TRBJ2-7, with D tentatively TRBD1 (5 bases). The CDR3 is 14 amino acids. V gave up 5 bases and J gave up 6 bases, with 17 bases separating them. Germline loops: CDR1 WNHNN, CDR2 SYGVQD (reference sequence). The CDR3 spells CASSWTLSRTEQYF. The CDR3 DNA is TGCGCCAGCAGTTGGACACTCTCTAGGACCGAGCAGTACTTC.